This passage covers 20 T cell receptor beta chains from one sample sequenced in a study of blood T cells in healthy people across ages. Combining a sample-barcoded 5' primer with a J-beta primer mix, a second PCR ran for about 7 to 11 cycles. TCRdb ran MiXCR on the 5' RACE reads and lists one entry per CDR3 protein. The table has approximately 1,700,000 distinct CDR3 sequences, about 39% seen once. The sequenced sample consisted of blood. All receptors derive from a human donor in good health.

As to this clonotype: This may be a read error: a much more frequent sequence differs by one nucleotide. The J gene is TRBJ1-2, the V gene TRBV6-1; D is unclear. Germline assignment: CDR1 MNHNS and CDR2 SASEGT. This CDR3 has 16 residues. CDR3 residues: CASSEAATDANYGYIF. In nucleotides, the CDR3 is TGTGCCAGCAGTGAAGCAGCCACGGACGCTAACTATGGCTACATCTTC.

The CDR3 DNA sequence: TGCGCCAGCAGCTTGAGGGGGGAAAGAGGAGAGACCCAGTACTTC. Amino acid sequence: CASSLRGERGETQYF. The chain links TRBV5-1 to TRBJ2-5; TRBD1 or TRBD2 may be the D gene (6 bases each). This CDR3 is 15 amino acids long. CDR1 and CDR2 (germline): SGHRS, YFSETQ. Trimming took 1 base from V and 4 from J, leaving 14 bases between them.

The V gene is TRBV5-1, the J gene TRBJ2-7, with 8 bases identical to TRBD1. The germline gives CDR1 SGHRS, CDR2 YFSETQ. V lost 1 base and J lost 0; bases outside the gene matches: 12. CDR3 length: 18 amino acids. CDR3 nucleotide sequence: TGCGCCAGCAGCTTGCGAGGGGCGGACAGGGTTAACTCCTACGAGCAGTACTTC. Its translation is CASSLRGADRVNSYEQYF. Full variable domain (outside the CDR3, taken from reference TRBV5-1 and TRBJ2-7): KAGVTQTPRYLIKTRGQQVTLSCSPISGHRSVSWYQQTPGQGLQFLFEYFSETQRNKGNFPGRFSGRQFSNSRSEMNVSTLELGDSALYLCASSLRGADRVNSYEQYFGPGTRLTVT.

The V and J genes are TRBV7-2 and TRBJ1-6; D may be TRBD1 (5 bases). Trimming removed 1 base from V and 14 bases from J, with 12 bases in between. This CDR3 has 13 residues. In germline, CDR1 is SGHTA, CDR2 FQGNSA. The CDR3 protein is CASSLGQGVSLHF. The CDR3 DNA reads TGTGCCAGCAGCTTAGGGCAGGGAGTATCCCTCCACTTT.

The CDR3 loop reads CASNPGVSDTQYF. DNA for the CDR3: TGTGCCAGCAACCCCGGGGTATCAGATACGCAGTATTTT. V usage is TRBV7-2 and J usage is TRBJ2-3, with a tentative D call TRBD2 (5 bases). The V gene's germline CDR1 is SGHTA and CDR2 FQGNSA. The CDR3 runs to 13 residues. Trimming left V 7 bases short and J 4 bases short, with 12 bases between. The full variable domain, rest sourced from reference TRBV7-2 and TRBJ2-3, is GAGVSQSPSNKVTEKGKDVELRCDPISGHTALYWYRQSLGQGLEFLIYFQGNSAPDKSGLPSDRFSAERTGGSVSTLTIQRTQQEDSAVYLCASNPGVSDTQYFGPGTRLTVL.

This clonotype turned up a few times. The chain recombines TRBV29-1 with TRBJ1-2, with no clear D. CDR1 and CDR2 (germline): SQVTM, ANQGSEA. V lost 6 bases, J lost 3 bases, and 17 bases lay in between. There are 14 residues in the CDR3. CDR3 sequence reads: CSVDRVDRDYGYTF. The CDR3 DNA sequence: TGCAGCGTCGACCGGGTGGATCGGGACTATGGCTACACCTTC.

The rearrangement joins TRBV4-3 to TRBJ1-4; D is perhaps TRBD1 (6 bases). This CDR3 comprises 17 residues. Trimming shortened V by 2 bases and J by 3 bases, and 16 bases separated the two germline ends. CDR1 and CDR2 from the germline V gene are LGHNA and YSLEER. The CDR3 reads CASSQPFSGEANEKLFF. Written as DNA, the CDR3 is TGCGCCAGCAGCCAACCATTTTCAGGGGAAGCTAATGAAAAACTGTTTTTT.

This clonotype was detected once. This chain connects TRBV11-1 to TRBJ2-1; no definite D call. V was shortened by 1 base and J by 7 bases, with 14 bases between the two germline ends. CDR3 length: 15 residues. Germline V gene sequence: CDR1 SGHAT, CDR2 FQDESV (reference sequence). The DNA for the CDR3 is TGTGCCAGCAGCTTAGGTGTGGGGATGGTTAATGAGCAGTTCTTC. Translated, it gives CASSLGVGMVNEQFF.

The chain couples TRBV7-2 to TRBJ2-1; weak D call: TRBD2 (5 bases). V lost 3 bases, J lost 4 bases, and 10 bases lay in between. This CDR3 is built from 14 residues. Per germline, CDR1 SGHTA and CDR2 FQGNSA. As DNA, the CDR3 is TGTGCCAGCAGCTTTGGACTCAATTACAATGAGCAGTTCTTC. Its protein product is CASSFGLNYNEQFF. The whole variable domain, filled in from reference TRBV7-2 and TRBJ2-1, reads GAGVSQSPSNKVTEKGKDVELRCDPISGHTALYWYRQSLGQGLEFLIYFQGNSAPDKSGLPSDRFSAERTGGSVSTLTIQRTQQEDSAVYLCASSFGLNYNEQFFGPGTRLTVL.

This chain connects TRBV7-9 to TRBJ2-5; D is undetermined. This CDR3 has 12 amino acids. Germline loops: CDR1 SEHNR, CDR2 FQNEAQ (reference sequence). With 5 bases removed from V and 11 bases from J, the gap between germline ends came to 15 bases. The CDR3 DNA reads as TGTGCCAGCAGCCCGGTAGTGGTTGAGCAGTACTTC. Encoded protein: CASSPVVVEQYF.

The gene calls are TRBV13 and TRBJ2-5; D remains unclear. Trimming took 2 bases from V and 6 from J, leaving 10 bases between them. The CDR3 consists of 13 residues. CDR1 is PRHDT, CDR2 FYEKMQ, per germline (reference sequence). CDR3: CASSLYGLKTQYF. In DNA, the CDR3 is TGTGCCAGCAGCTTATACGGGTTGAAGACCCAGTACTTC.

This chain's CDR3 is CASSPGTLGGYTF. The DNA for the CDR3 is TGTGCCAGCAGTCCGGGGACTTTGGGAGGCTACACCTTC. The chain recombines TRBV12-3 or TRBV12-4 with TRBJ1-2; weak D call: TRBD1 (5 bases). V lost 5 bases and J lost 8, with 15 bases in between. The CDR3 totals 13 residues.

This clonotype was seen more than once but under ten times. CDR3 bases: TGCAGCGCACGAACAGGGGGGGACAGCAATCAGCCCCAGCATTTT. It is translated as CSARTGGDSNQPQHF. V and J are TRBV29-1 and TRBJ1-5; 8 nucleotides align to TRBD1. The trim removed 7 bases at V and 1 base at J, leaving 9 bases unmatched. The CDR3 contains 15 residues. CDR1 and CDR2 from the germline V gene are SQVTM and ANQGSEA.

The rearrangement joins TRBV27 to TRBJ2-7; 12 nucleotides line up with TRBD1. V lost 5 bases to trimming and J lost 5 bases; unmatched junction nucleotides: 4. Germline CDR1 and CDR2: MNHEY and SMNVEV (reference sequence). CDR3 length: 14 amino acids. The CDR3 spells CASSQGTGGHEQYF. The DNA for the CDR3 is TGTGCCAGCAGTCAAGGGACAGGGGGCCACGAGCAGTACTTC.

The chain carries TRBV28 and TRBJ2-1, with D unresolved. Germline CDR1 MDHEN, CDR2 SYDVKM. CDR3 length equals 13 residues. V dropped 2 bases and J dropped 8 bases, with 10 bases sitting between them. The CDR3 spells CASSLPSTHEQFF. CDR3 nucleotides: TGTGCCAGCAGTTTACCTTCGACCCATGAGCAGTTCTTC.

Concerning this clonotype: A read error may produce the germline difference seen at one junction end. The chain links TRBV4-2 to TRBJ2-5; 8 nucleotides align to TRBD2. The CDR3 covers 17 residues. Germline-derived CDR1 and CDR2 are LGHNA and YNFKEQ. The CDR3 here is CTSSQGGTRGTGETQYF. The CDR3 region has the DNA TGTACCAGCAGCCAAGGGGGGACTAGGGGGACGGGAGAGACCCAGTACTTC.

The V and J genes are TRBV4-1 and TRBJ2-4; either TRBD1 or TRBD2 may fit D (5 bases each). The end of the DNA aligns better with TRBJ2-7, so the J call may be wrong. The germline V gene encodes CDR1 MGHRA and CDR2 YSYEKL. This CDR3 is 16 amino acids long. The CDR3 reads CASSQGGLGVGYEQYF. The CDR3, as DNA: TGCGCCAGCAGCCAAGGAGGGCTAGGGGTAGGGTACGAGCAGTACTTC.

The chain employs TRBV3-1 and TRBJ1-2, with a possible D match to TRBD1 (6 bases). The CDR3 has 15 amino acids. From germline, CDR1 is LGHDT and CDR2 YNNKEL (reference sequence). Trimming took off 1 base at V and 5 bases at J, with 14 bases between the two ends. The CDR3 reads CASSQGSRGFYGYTF. The CDR3 nucleotides are TGTGCCAGCAGCCAAGGAAGCAGGGGATTTTATGGCTACACCTTC.

This rearrangement joins TRBV4-1 to TRBJ2-5; D is undetermined. CDR3 length: 14 amino acids. CDR1 and CDR2 (germline): MGHRA, YSYEKL. Trimming took 0 bases from V and 11 from J, leaving 16 bases between them. Here the CDR3 DNA reads TGCGCCAGCAGCCAAGATCCCGGGTTTGAGGAGCAGTACTTC. Encoded protein: CASSQDPGFEEQYF.

This clonotype was detected a few times. J is TRBJ2-3 and V is TRBV4-1, with no clear D. Deletions cut 0 bases from V and 0 bases from J, with 13 bases between. Germline V gene sequence: CDR1 MGHRA, CDR2 YSYEKL. The CDR3 runs 17 residues. The CDR3 loop reads CASSQEGFWGSTDTQYF. The CDR3 DNA reads as TGCGCCAGCAGCCAAGAGGGGTTCTGGGGAAGCACAGATACGCAGTATTTT.